One T cell receptor (beta chain) is described in this entry. Its antigen is currently unknown. The data belong to a study of T cell repertoires in cytomegalovirus infection. Study overall: Public TCR beta signatures marked donors with CMV infection and the matching HLA. Findings and caveats of the study: The ex vivo response was dominated by HLA-C-restricted CMV-specific TCR beta clonotypes. Summed frequency of shared TCR beta families picked out CMV carriers who also had the relevant HLA.

From the reads, TCRdb called clonotypes with MiXCR, one entry per CDR3 protein. This table holds about 50,000 distinct CDR3 sequences, about 20% found once. The CDR3 length is 17 residues. V lost 3 bases to trimming and J lost 3 bases, with 21 bases between them. The rearrangement joins TRBV12-3 or TRBV12-4 to TRBJ2-7; the D call may be TRBD1 or TRBD2 (6 bases each). This material consisted of CD8+ T cells from cultured PBMCs, taken from culture after CMV antigen stimulation. The clonotype originates from a human donor in good health (CMV status not recorded). Some clones in this sample may be carry-over from other donors' samples. The CDR3 region has the DNA TGTGCCAGCAGTTTGGGGGGCGAGTGGGGTGAGGGCTACGAGCAGTACTTC. This codes for CASSLGGEWGEGYEQYF.